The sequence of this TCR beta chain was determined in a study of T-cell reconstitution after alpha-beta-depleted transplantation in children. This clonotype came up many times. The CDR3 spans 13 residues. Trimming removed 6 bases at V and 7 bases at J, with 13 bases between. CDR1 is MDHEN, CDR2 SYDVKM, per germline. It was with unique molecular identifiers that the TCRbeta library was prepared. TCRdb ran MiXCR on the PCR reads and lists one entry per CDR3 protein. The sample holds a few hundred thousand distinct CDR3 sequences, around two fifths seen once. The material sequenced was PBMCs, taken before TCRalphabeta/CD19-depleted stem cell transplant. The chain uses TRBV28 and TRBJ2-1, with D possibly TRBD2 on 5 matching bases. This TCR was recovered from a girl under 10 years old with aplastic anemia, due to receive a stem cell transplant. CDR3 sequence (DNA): TGTGCCAGCAGACCAACTAGGCGGAATGAGCAGTTCTTC. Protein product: CASRPTRRNEQFF.